These 21 T cell receptor beta chains came from one sample sequenced in a study of T cell clonotyping in hematopoietic cell transplantation (dated by TCRdb to about 2021). The method behind the library was the immunoSEQ multiplex PCR assay. Drawn from immuneACCESS, this table holds only the in-frame rearrangements with V and J called that TCRdb kept. Clones are partly lost; checked studies trace under half to an unresolved V gene and leave the rest unexplained. For this sample the table gives 46,000 or so clones, of which around 86% were detected only once. 5.9% of the sample lies in the top ten. What this sample's time point label stands for: recipient sample about 28 days before transplant, after cytoreduction. Here the sequenced sample was peripheral blood mononuclear cells, taken before stem cell transplant. The receptors shown here come from a man aged 60-69 years with biphenotypic leukemia. Some clones in this sample may be carry-over from other donors' samples.

The chain recombines TRBV7-2 with TRBJ2-1; no reliable D call. V was trimmed by 2 bases and J by 10 bases, leaving 15 bases between them. The CDR3 extends over 14 amino acids. CDR1 is SGHTA, CDR2 FQGNSA, per germline. The CDR3 DNA follows: TGTGCCAGCAGCTTACAGATCTACCAACCAGAGCAGTTCTTC. Residues: CASSLQIYQPEQFF.

The chain links TRBV7-9 to TRBJ2-7; no reliable D call. The CDR3 spans 14 residues. Germline CDR1 SEHNR, CDR2 FQNEAQ (reference sequence). Trimming took 1 base from V and 3 from J, leaving 10 bases between them. This CDR3 is CASSLVPLNYEQYF. The CDR3 nucleotides are TGTGCCAGCAGCTTAGTACCTCTGAACTACGAGCAGTACTTC. Complete variable domain (other parts from reference TRBV7-9 and TRBJ2-7): DTGVSQNPRHKITKRGQNVTFRCDPISEHNRLYWYRQTLGQGPEFLTYFQNEAQLEKSRLLSDRFSAERPKGSFSTLEIQRTEQGDSAMYLCASSLVPLNYEQYFGPGTRLTVT.

The V gene is TRBV30, the J gene TRBJ2-2; D is uncertain. The V gene's germline CDR1 is GTSNPN and CDR2 SVGIG (reference sequence). The CDR3 covers 14 residues. V gave up 2 bases and J gave up 4 bases, with 11 bases separating them. For the CDR3, the DNA is TGTGCCTGGAGTATGGGCCTTATCACCGGGGAGCTGTTTTTT. This codes for CAWSMGLITGELFF.

The genes are TRBV9 and TRBJ2-3; 8 positions match TRBD2. Germline V gives CDR1 SGDLS, CDR2 YYNGEE. CDR3 size: 15 residues. Trimming at V came to 0 bases and at J to 6 bases, leaving 6 bases not matched to a gene. CDR3 region: CASSVDAGGDDTQYF. DNA for the CDR3: TGTGCCAGCAGCGTAGATGCGGGAGGAGATGATACGCAGTATTTT. The whole variable domain, filled in from reference TRBV9 and TRBJ2-3, reads DSGVTQTPKHLITATGQRVTLRCSPRSGDLSVYWYQQSLDQGLQFLIQYYNGEERAKGNILERFSAQQFPDLHSELNLSSLELGDSALYFCASSVDAGGDDTQYFGPGTRLTVL.

This clone occurred once. J is TRBJ2-7 and V is TRBV4-2; D may be TRBD1 or TRBD2 (6 bases each). Germline values: CDR1 LGHNA, CDR2 YNFKEQ. Between the trimmed V and J ends, which lost 4 bases and 4 bases, there was a span of 11 bases. CDR3 length: 13 amino acids. This CDR3 reads CASSPTGRYEQYF. The CDR3 region has the DNA TGTGCCAGCAGCCCCACAGGGAGGTACGAGCAGTACTTC.

The chain is built from TRBV2 and TRBJ1-2, with D uncertain. Germline CDR1 and CDR2: SNHLY and FYNNEI. Trimming pared 9 bases from V and 7 bases from J, leaving 12 bases between. The CDR3 consists of 11 residues. The CDR3 spells CARTHGSGYTF. DNA for the CDR3: TGTGCCAGGACACATGGGAGTGGCTACACCTTC.

The chain couples TRBV27 to TRBJ2-7; TRBD1 agrees at 10 bases. CDR1 MNHEY and CDR2 SMNVEV come from the germline V gene (reference sequence). The CDR3 has 15 residues. The junction had 10 bases not matched to a gene; V was cut back by 5 bases and J by 6 bases. The CDR3 coding sequence is TGTGCCAGCAGTAACCGGGACAGGGGAAACGGCGAGCAGTACTTC. Encoded protein: CASSNRDRGNGEQYF.

The chain couples TRBV6-5 to TRBJ2-3, with 8 bases lining up with TRBD2. The CDR3 is 15 residues long. The V and J ends lost 2 bases and 5 bases, in that order; junction bases with no gene match: 6. CDR1 is MNHEY, CDR2 SVGAGI, per germline. The CDR3 bases are TGTGCCAGCAGTTACGTGGGGCTAGCGGGAGATACGCAGTATTTT. It encodes CASSYVGLAGDTQYF.

The rearrangement links TRBV11-1 to TRBJ2-7, with 7 nucleotides matching TRBD1. Germline values: CDR1 SGHAT, CDR2 FQDESV (reference sequence). V lost 6 bases to trimming and J lost 0 bases; unmatched junction nucleotides: 5. The CDR3 runs to 14 residues. This chain's CDR3 is CASRETGSSYEQYF. As DNA, the CDR3 is TGTGCCAGCAGGGAGACAGGGAGCTCCTACGAGCAGTACTTC.

The gene calls are TRBV28 and TRBJ1-5; tentatively, D is TRBD1 (6 bases). The CDR3 spans 14 residues. Germline V gives CDR1 MDHEN, CDR2 SYDVKM. V was cut by 6 bases and J by 5 bases, with 14 bases left in between. The CDR3 loop reads CASREPGVDQPQHF. The CDR3 region has the DNA TGTGCCAGCAGAGAACCAGGGGTGGATCAGCCCCAGCATTTT.

This clone was picked up a small number of times. The V and J genes are TRBV30 and TRBJ2-7, with 7 bases aligning to TRBD2. V lost 3 bases and J lost 1; bases outside the gene matches: 9. The germline gives CDR1 GTSNPN, CDR2 SVGIG (reference sequence). The CDR3 length is 15 residues. The CDR3 loop is CAWRPLRGVSYEQYF. CDR3 sequence (DNA): TGTGCCTGGAGACCCCTCCGGGGGGTGTCCTACGAGCAGTACTTC. Together with reference TRBV30 and TRBJ2-7, the CDR3 gives the full variable domain: SQTIHQWPATLVQPVGSPLSLECTVEGTSNPNLYWYRQAAGRGLQLLFYSVGIGQISSEVPQNLSASRPQDRQFILSSKKLLLSDSGFYLCAWRPLRGVSYEQYFGPGTRLTVT.

The V and J genes are TRBV30 and TRBJ1-1; possibly TRBD1 for D (5 bases). Trimming shortened V by 3 bases and J by 11 bases, and 19 bases separated the two germline ends. Looked up from germline, CDR1 is GTSNPN and CDR2 is SVGIG (reference sequence). The CDR3 covers 13 residues. CDR3 in amino acids: CAWRDDRTTRAFF. The CDR3 DNA reads TGTGCCTGGAGAGACGACCGGACAACCCGGGCTTTCTTT. The full variable domain, rest sourced from reference TRBV30 and TRBJ1-1, is SQTIHQWPATLVQPVGSPLSLECTVEGTSNPNLYWYRQAAGRGLQLLFYSVGIGQISSEVPQNLSASRPQDRQFILSSKKLLLSDSGFYLCAWRDDRTTRAFFGQGTRLTVV.

The chain combines TRBV27 with TRBJ2-1, with D possibly TRBD2 on 6 matching bases. Trimming removed 3 bases from V and 6 bases from J, with 15 bases in between. Germline CDR1 reads MNHEY; CDR2 reads SMNVEV (reference sequence). The CDR3 is 15 amino acids. The CDR3 sequence is CASSLIGGLANEQFF. CDR3 coding DNA: TGTGCCAGCAGTTTGATCGGAGGGCTGGCCAATGAGCAGTTCTTC.

This clone was seen once. J is TRBJ1-2 and V is TRBV28, with a weak D call TRBD1 (5 bases). Trimming took off 2 bases at V and 3 bases at J, with 10 bases between the two ends. The CDR3 is 14 residues long. CDR1 is MDHEN and CDR2 is SYDVKM in the germline V gene. CDR3 in amino acids: CASSLSGGYYGYTF. The CDR3 DNA reads as TGTGCCAGCAGTTTAAGTGGGGGGTACTATGGCTACACCTTC.

The chain employs TRBV28 and TRBJ1-2; 8 bases are shared with TRBD1. The germline gives CDR1 MDHEN, CDR2 SYDVKM. There are 15 residues in the CDR3. V shed 5 bases, J shed 6 bases, and the junction held 11 bases outside the gene matches. CDR3 region: CASSTRQGLSDGYTF. CDR3 coding DNA: TGTGCCAGCAGTACGCGACAGGGGCTGTCCGATGGCTACACCTTC.

This rearrangement joins TRBV5-6 to TRBJ2-3, with a weak D call TRBD1 (5 bases). V lost 4 bases and J 6 bases, leaving 24 bases between the germline ends. The CDR3 runs to 17 residues. Germline V gene data show CDR1 as SGHDT and CDR2 as YYEEEE. The CDR3: CASSGYPEDRQVDTQYF. CDR3 DNA: TGTGCCAGCAGCGGATACCCCGAAGACAGACAAGTGGATACGCAGTATTTT.

This chain links TRBV6-1 with TRBJ2-7; 8 bases map to TRBD1. CDR3 length: 12 amino acids. Germline CDR1 reads MNHNS; CDR2 reads SASEGT. With 10 bases clipped from V and 3 bases from J, the junction kept 5 bases outside the gene matches. Here the CDR3 reads CATLGQDYEQYF. The CDR3 DNA is TGTGCCACCCTGGGACAGGACTACGAGCAGTACTTC.

The chain combines TRBV29-1 with TRBJ2-1, with a tentative D call TRBD2 (8 bases). In germline, CDR1 is SQVTM, CDR2 ANQGSEA. This CDR3 has 16 residues. Between the trimmed V and J ends, which lost 8 bases and 0 bases, there was a span of 20 bases. CDR3 protein: CSPGTVAGSSYNEQFF. CDR3 bases: TGCAGCCCCGGGACAGTAGCGGGGAGCTCCTACAATGAGCAGTTCTTC.

The chain recombines TRBV7-8 with TRBJ1-1, with D unclear. CDR1 and CDR2 from the germline V gene are SGHVS and FQNEAQ. The CDR3 is made up of 12 amino acids. V was pared by 5 bases and J by 11 bases, with 15 bases between. CDR3 in amino acids: CASSPTPWVAFF. The DNA of the CDR3 is TGTGCCAGCAGCCCTACCCCTTGGGTGGCTTTCTTT. Full variable domain (remainder filled in from reference TRBV7-8 and TRBJ1-1): GAGVSQSPRYKVAKRGQDVALRCDPISGHVSLFWYQQALGQGPEFLTYFQNEAQLDKSGLPSDRFFAERPEGSVSTLKIQRTQQEDSAVYLCASSPTPWVAFFGQGTRLTVV.

This chain connects TRBV4-1 to TRBJ2-5; TRBD2 matches at 10 bases. This CDR3 has 15 amino acids. Germline V lookup: CDR1 MGHRA, CDR2 YSYEKL. V shed 3 bases and J 5 bases; nucleotides not matched to a gene: 6. CDR3 protein: CASSQLAGGGETQYF. In DNA form, the CDR3 reads TGCGCCAGCAGCCAGTTAGCGGGAGGAGGGGAGACCCAGTACTTC.

The V call is TRBV9, the J call TRBJ1-1; perhaps TRBD1 as D (6 bases). Trimming pared 4 bases from V and 3 bases from J, leaving 13 bases between. The germline V gene encodes CDR1 SGDLS and CDR2 YYNGEE. CDR3 size: 14 residues. This CDR3 reads CASSSRGWDTEAFF. The DNA for the CDR3 is TGTGCCAGCAGCTCCAGGGGTTGGGACACTGAAGCTTTCTTT.